These 5 T cell receptor beta chains were all obtained from the same sample, sequenced in a study of blood T cell repertoires in COVID-19. Generated by immunoSEQ multiplex PCR, the TCRdb table keeps only in-frame clones and is missing some. Of 77,000 or so clones listed, roughly 84% are singletons. Sample: peripheral blood. The receptors shown here come from a man younger than 40 with COVID-19, enrolled during active disease.

This sequence joins TRBV5-1 and TRBJ2-3; D uncertain. Trimming stripped 0 bases from V and 6 bases from J, with 11 bases between. Germline CDR1 reads SGHRS; CDR2 reads YFSETQ. CDR3 length equals 14 residues. For the CDR3, the DNA is TGCGCCAGCAGCTTGGGCGTACCACAGGATACGCAGTATTTT. Residues: CASSLGVPQDTQYF.

J is TRBJ1-1 and V is TRBV7-9, with TRBD1 matching over 9 bases. Germline CDR1 is SEHNR and CDR2 is FQNEAQ (reference sequence). The CDR3 consists of 14 residues. Trimming at V came to 2 bases and at J to 7 bases, leaving 5 bases not matched to a gene. The CDR3 loop is CASSLPRQGGEAFF. CDR3 nucleotide sequence: TGTGCCAGCAGCTTACCCAGACAGGGGGGTGAAGCTTTCTTT.

This chain connects TRBV6-5 to TRBJ1-4; tentatively, D is TRBD1 (6 bases). The V end was cut by 8 bases, the J end by 8 bases, with 21 bases between. Germline CDR1 is MNHEY and CDR2 is SVGAGI. This CDR3 has 15 amino acids. The CDR3 protein is CASSRESGVSEKLFF. CDR3 nucleotides: TGTGCCAGCTCTCGTGAGTCAGGGGTTTCCGAAAAACTGTTTTTT.

The CDR3 nucleotides read TGCAGCGTTGAGGGGGTGAACAGGGGAGGAACTGAAGCTTTCTTT. Residues: CSVEGVNRGGTEAFF. The chain has TRBV29-1 and TRBJ1-1; 7 nucleotides agree with TRBD1. This CDR3 is built from 15 residues. Germline values: CDR1 SQVTM, CDR2 ANQGSEA. With 3 bases clipped from V and 5 bases from J, the junction kept 12 bases outside the gene matches. The entire variable domain, with the rest obtained from reference TRBV29-1 and TRBJ1-1, is as follows: SAVISQKPSRDICQRGTSLTIQCQVDSQVTMMFWYRQQPGQSLTLIATANQGSEATYESGFVIDKFPISRPNLTFSTLTVSNMSPEDSSIYLCSVEGVNRGGTEAFFGQGTRLTVV.

V usage is TRBV24-1 and J usage is TRBJ2-3; D ambiguous. V was pared by 2 bases and J by 3 bases, with 8 bases between. The CDR3 is made up of 14 amino acids. In germline, CDR1 is KGHDR, CDR2 SFDVKD. DNA of the CDR3: TGTGCCACCAGTGATTCCCGACAAACAGATACGCAGTATTTT. As protein: CATSDSRQTDTQYF.